The 32 T cell receptor beta chains presented below share a single source sample, sequenced in a study of T cells in Graves' hyperthyroidism and ophthalmopathy. Amplification of TCR beta CDR3 regions was performed using RNA transcripts as template. HTBI primers were the set used in a first-round RT-PCR of the TCR CDR3. TCRdb analysed the multiplex PCR reads with MiXCR anew, one entry per CDR3 protein. The sample has roughly 510,000 distinct CDR3 sequences, around 50% seen once. Input material: peripheral blood or thyroid tissue (not recorded which). Source of these receptors: an adult woman with Graves' disease, either hyperthyroidism or ophthalmopathy (not recorded which).

This clonotype was seen at least ten times. This sequence joins TRBV5-5 and TRBJ1-2; D is perhaps TRBD1 (5 bases). V lost 4 bases to trimming and J lost 8 bases, with 18 bases between them. The germline CDR1 and CDR2 sequences are SGHKS and YYEKEE (reference sequence). This CDR3 comprises 14 residues. The CDR3 DNA sequence: TGTGCCAGCAGCCGACTCGGAGGGACGGGGGGCTACACCTTC. Translated, it gives CASSRLGGTGGYTF.

The chain links TRBV5-1 to TRBJ2-7, with 15 positions matching TRBD2. The CDR3 spans 16 residues. Germline trimming cut 2 bases from V and 6 bases from J; bases unmatched to any gene: 6. Germline V gene sequence: CDR1 SGHRS, CDR2 YFSETQ. CDR3 region: CASSFRTSGRGGEQYF. In nucleotides, the CDR3 is TGCGCCAGCAGCTTTCGGACTAGCGGGAGGGGAGGCGAGCAGTACTTC.

The chain combines TRBV10-3 with TRBJ2-5; D possibly corresponds to TRBD2 (6 bases). Per the germline V gene, CDR1 is ENHRY and CDR2 is SYGVKD. CDR3 length: 17 amino acids. V was clipped by 3 bases and J by 1 base, with 18 bases between them. The CDR3 nucleotides read TGTGCCATCAGTGAACCTCTGGGACTCAAGGCCCAAGAGACCCAGTACTTC. Protein product: CAISEPLGLKAQETQYF.

In its sample, this clonotype was seen many times. The J gene is TRBJ1-1, the V gene TRBV6-5; TRBD1 is a possible D gene (6 bases). CDR1 and CDR2 (germline): MNHEY, SVGAGI. The CDR3 extends over 13 amino acids. Trimming left V 8 bases short and J 1 base short, with 11 bases between. CDR3 coding DNA: TGTGCCAGCGAGGACAGCCCGAACACTGAAGCTTTCTTT. It specifies CASEDSPNTEAFF.

The rearrangement joins TRBV7-6 to TRBJ2-7; 7 nucleotides agree with TRBD2. CDR3 length equals 16 residues. V was clipped by 5 bases and J by 5 bases; unmatched bases: 15. From germline, CDR1 is SGHVS and CDR2 FNYEAQ. The CDR3 is CASSLRLADAYNEQYF. The CDR3 DNA follows: TGTGCCAGCAGCCTTCGACTAGCCGATGCCTACAACGAGCAGTACTTC.

The sample holds a few counts of this clonotype. The chain is built from TRBV10-3 and TRBJ2-7; D is unclear. The V gene's germline CDR1 is ENHRY and CDR2 SYGVKD. This CDR3 is 15 amino acids long. Trimming removed 0 bases at V and 3 bases at J, with 12 bases between. This CDR3 is CAISESSQAFYEQYF. DNA for the CDR3: TGTGCCATCAGTGAGTCGAGTCAGGCGTTCTACGAGCAGTACTTC.

This clonotype was recorded a few times. The chain links TRBV2 to TRBJ2-5, with D maybe TRBD2 (5 bases). Germline V gives CDR1 SNHLY, CDR2 FYNNEI. Trimming left V 6 bases short and J 5 bases short, with 13 bases between. This CDR3 contains 13 residues. The CDR3 protein is CASRANPGETQYF. The DNA of the CDR3 is TGTGCCAGCAGAGCAAACCCGGGGGAGACCCAGTACTTC. The full variable domain, with the rest looked up from reference TRBV2 and TRBJ2-5, is EPEVTQTPSHQVTQMGQEVILRCVPISNHLYFYWYRQILGQKVEFLVSFYNNEISEKSEIFDDQFSVERPDGSNFTLKIRSTKLEDSAMYFCASRANPGETQYFGPGTRLLVL.

The gene calls are TRBV6-5 and TRBJ2-7; D remains ambiguous. CDR1 is MNHEY, CDR2 SVGAGI, per germline. This CDR3 has 15 amino acids. Trimming stripped 4 bases from V and 1 base from J, with 14 bases between. CDR3 in amino acids: CASSLSDLNSYEQYF. Written as DNA, the CDR3 is TGTGCCAGCAGTTTATCAGATCTGAATTCCTACGAGCAGTACTTC.

V is TRBV29-1 and J is TRBJ2-5, with D hard to call. V gave up 4 bases and J gave up 1 base, with 7 bases separating them. From germline, CDR1 is SQVTM and CDR2 ANQGSEA. The CDR3 consists of 12 residues. Here the CDR3 DNA reads TGCAGCGTTGGACCGATCCAAGAGACCCAGTACTTC. Translated, it gives CSVGPIQETQYF. The whole variable domain, filled in from reference TRBV29-1 and TRBJ2-5, reads SAVISQKPSRDICQRGTSLTIQCQVDSQVTMMFWYRQQPGQSLTLIATANQGSEATYESGFVIDKFPISRPNLTFSTLTVSNMSPEDSSIYLCSVGPIQETQYFGPGTRLLVL.

This CDR3 is CASSQGGGGLDEAFF. DNA for the CDR3: TGCGCCAGCAGCCAAGGAGGAGGGGGTTTGGATGAAGCTTTCTTT. J is TRBJ1-1 and V is TRBV4-1; tentatively, D is TRBD1 (6 bases). The CDR3 totals 15 residues. V lost 1 base to trimming and J lost 7 bases, with 16 bases between them. Looked up from germline, CDR1 is MGHRA and CDR2 is YSYEKL.

The DNA for the CDR3 is TGCAGCGTTGAAGGGACAGGGGACGATGAAGCTTTCTTT. As protein: CSVEGTGDDEAFF. The chain is built from TRBV29-1 and TRBJ1-1, with 9 bases identical to TRBD1. This CDR3 has 13 amino acids. CDR1 is SQVTM, CDR2 ANQGSEA, per germline. V lost 1 base to trimming and J lost 7 bases; unmatched junction nucleotides: 4.

The chain is built from TRBV18 and TRBJ2-6; 8 bases agree with TRBD1. This CDR3 has 18 residues. V gave up 0 bases and J gave up 1 base; unmatched junction bases: 5. Germline-derived CDR1 and CDR2 are KGHSH and LQKENI. The CDR3 DNA sequence: TGTGCCAGCTCACCACCCAGGGGGCGGCTTTCTGGGGCCAACGTCCTGACTTTC. Its translation: CASSPPRGRLSGANVLTF.

The CDR3, as DNA: TGTGCCAGCAGCTTATCCTCGGGACTAGCGGGGGATTCCTACGAGCAGTACTTC. Its protein product is CASSLSSGLAGDSYEQYF. The V gene is TRBV7-2, the J gene TRBJ2-7, with 14 bases that match TRBD2. The CDR3 sequence is 18 residues long. J lost 1 base, V lost 2 bases, and 7 bases had no gene match. Germline V gene data show CDR1 as SGHTA and CDR2 as FQGNSA.

Here the CDR3 reads CAKTPEAFF. CDR3 DNA: TGTGCAAAGACCCCTGAAGCTTTCTTT. V is TRBV28 and J is TRBJ1-1; D not resolved. The CDR3 is 9 residues long. CDR1 MDHEN and CDR2 SYDVKM come from the germline V gene.

In its sample, this clonotype was seen once. The genes are TRBV7-6 and TRBJ2-5; TRBD1 might be the D (6 bases). The CDR3 length is 15 residues. Germline V CDR1 and CDR2: SGHVS, FNYEAQ. V was trimmed by 6 bases and J by 1 base, leaving 15 bases between them. CDR3: CASSYRERTQETQYF. The CDR3 region has the DNA TGTGCCAGCAGTTACAGGGAAAGGACCCAAGAGACCCAGTACTTC.

The chain uses TRBV6-1 and TRBJ2-7; 11 bases fit TRBD2. V lost 6 bases to trimming and J lost 6 bases; unmatched junction nucleotides: 7. The CDR3 is 14 amino acids. Germline values: CDR1 MNHNS, CDR2 SASEGT. DNA for the CDR3: TGTGCCAGCAGGCTCACTAGCGGGAGTGGCGAGCAGTACTTC. This encodes CASRLTSGSGEQYF.

This clonotype was recorded at least ten times. This rearrangement joins TRBV20-1 to TRBJ1-1, with unresolved D. The CDR3 consists of 13 residues. Germline values: CDR1 DFQATT, CDR2 SNEGSKA (reference sequence). The ends were cut back, 3 bases at V and 4 bases at J, with 12 bases in the middle. The DNA for the CDR3 is TGCAGTGCTAGTTTGTCGGGAGGCACTGAAGCTTTCTTT. It codes for CSASLSGGTEAFF.

The chain has TRBV10-3 and TRBJ1-2; 12 bases map to TRBD1. This CDR3 spans 14 amino acids. The junction had 7 bases not matched to a gene; V was cut back by 6 bases and J by 8 bases. The germline CDR1 and CDR2 sequences are ENHRY and SYGVKD. CDR3 protein: CAISPGTGGSGYTF. CDR3 coding DNA: TGTGCCATCAGCCCCGGGACAGGGGGCTCAGGCTACACCTTC.

This clonotype came up many times. This rearrangement joins TRBV3-1 to TRBJ2-7; the D gene is possibly TRBD2 (7 bases). The V gene lost 1 base and the J gene lost 6 bases, with 13 bases spanning the gap. CDR3 size: 14 residues. CDR1 is LGHDT and CDR2 is YNNKEL in the germline V gene (reference sequence). In nucleotides, the CDR3 is TGTGCCAGCAGCCAAGTGGGGGGGGCAAGCGAGCAGTACTTC. Translated: CASSQVGGASEQYF.

The chain links TRBV12-3 or TRBV12-4 to TRBJ1-6; D ambiguous. The germline V and J ends were trimmed by 3 bases and 7 bases, with 16 bases remaining between them. The length of the CDR3 is 16 residues. Written as DNA, the CDR3 is TGTGCCAGCAGTTTTATTTCGATTCGCGTAAATTCACCCCTCCACTTT. It translates to CASSFISIRVNSPLHF.

This clonotype was detected many times. This rearrangement joins TRBV6-1 to TRBJ1-4; 7 bases map to TRBD1. Losses at the gene ends were 5 bases for V and 6 bases for J; bases not matched to a gene: 6. CDR3 size: 14 residues. Germline CDR1 and CDR2: MNHNS and SASEGT. The CDR3 sequence is CASSLPGTDEKLFF. CDR3 nucleotides: TGTGCCAGCAGTCTGCCCGGGACAGATGAAAAACTGTTTTTT.

This clonotype has a handful of counts. CDR3 bases: TGTGCCAGCAGTGAAGGGACAGTGGTCTCTGGGGCCAACGTCCTGACTTTC. This gives the protein CASSEGTVVSGANVLTF. The V call is TRBV6-1, the J call TRBJ2-6, with a possible D match to TRBD1 (6 bases). CDR3 length: 17 residues. CDR1 is MNHNS, CDR2 SASEGT, per germline. V dropped 1 base and J dropped 0 bases, with 10 bases sitting between them.

This clonotype was seen a handful of times. The chain joins TRBV7-9 to TRBJ1-2; the D is unclear. V lost 5 bases and J 1 base, leaving 14 bases between the germline ends. The CDR3 is made up of 15 amino acids. Per the germline V gene, CDR1 is SEHNR and CDR2 is FQNEAQ (reference sequence). CDR3 nucleotide sequence: TGTGCCAGCAGCCAGCCTGGCATCCTTAACTATGGCTACACCTTC. Protein: CASSQPGILNYGYTF. Full variable domain (remainder filled in from reference TRBV7-9 and TRBJ1-2): DTGVSQNPRHKITKRGQNVTFRCDPISEHNRLYWYRQTLGQGPEFLTYFQNEAQLEKSRLLSDRFSAERPKGSFSTLEIQRTEQGDSAMYLCASSQPGILNYGYTFGSGTRLTVV.

The chain has TRBV7-2 and TRBJ1-1; 7 bases are a match to TRBD1. The CDR3 covers 13 residues. Germline V gives CDR1 SGHTA, CDR2 FQGNSA. V was clipped by 6 bases and J by 4 bases; unmatched bases: 5. The DNA of the CDR3 is TGTGCCAGCAGGAAGAGACAGGGCACTGAAGCTTTCTTT. Protein product: CASRKRQGTEAFF. Together with reference TRBV7-2 and TRBJ1-1, the CDR3 gives the full variable domain: GAGVSQSPSNKVTEKGKDVELRCDPISGHTALYWYRQSLGQGLEFLIYFQGNSAPDKSGLPSDRFSAERTGGSVSTLTIQRTQQEDSAVYLCASRKRQGTEAFFGQGTRLTVV.

This clonotype has just a few counts. Here the CDR3 reads CAISDVGQGSYGYTF. The CDR3, as DNA: TGTGCCATCAGTGATGTAGGACAGGGTTCCTATGGCTACACCTTC. The V call is TRBV10-3, the J call TRBJ1-2; 8 bases are shared with TRBD1. J was trimmed by 4 bases and V by 3 bases; bases with no gene match: 7. CDR3 length: 15 amino acids. CDR1 and CDR2 from the germline V gene are ENHRY and SYGVKD.

V usage is TRBV7-2 and J usage is TRBJ1-6, with D maybe TRBD1 (5 bases). The CDR3 sequence is 14 residues long. V gave up 6 bases and J gave up 8 bases, with 14 bases separating them. Per the germline V gene, CDR1 is SGHTA and CDR2 is FQGNSA. CDR3 residues: CASRRGMGDSPLHF. In DNA, the CDR3 is TGTGCCAGCAGACGAGGGATGGGGGATTCACCCCTCCACTTT.

This chain joins TRBV19 and TRBJ1-1; 10 nucleotides match TRBD1. The ends lost 3 bases at V and 8 bases at J; junction bases unmatched: 3. The length of the CDR3 is 13 residues. Germline values: CDR1 LNHDA, CDR2 SQIVND (reference sequence). CDR3 loop: CASSIDRGREAFF. The DNA of the CDR3 is TGTGCCAGTAGTATTGACAGGGGGCGCGAAGCTTTCTTT.

In its sample, this clonotype was seen a few times. The rearrangement uses TRBV5-4 and TRBJ2-2, with D perhaps matching TRBD2 (6 bases). The CDR3 has 16 residues. Trimming took off 0 bases at V and 3 bases at J, with 12 bases between the two ends. Germline V CDR1 and CDR2: SGHNT, YYREEE (reference sequence). The CDR3 bases are TGTGCCAGCAGCTTGGCACAGCGGGCCTACACCGGGGAGCTGTTTTTT. It encodes CASSLAQRAYTGELFF.

The chain has TRBV20-1 and TRBJ1-3; TRBD1 might be the D (6 bases). Germline V gene sequence: CDR1 DFQATT, CDR2 SNEGSKA (reference sequence). This CDR3 spans 14 amino acids. The CDR3 reads CSVGLGHSGNTIYF. The CDR3 DNA reads as TGCAGCGTCGGGTTGGGACACTCTGGAAACACCATATATTTT.

The chain uses TRBV24-1 and TRBJ2-7, with D possibly called TRBD1 or TRBD2 (5 bases each). Trimming took off 9 bases at V and 3 bases at J, with 17 bases between the two ends. The length of the CDR3 is 14 residues. CDR1 is KGHDR, CDR2 SFDVKD, per germline. The CDR3 DNA reads as TGTGCCACCGTCACGGCCGGGGACGACTACGAGCAGTACTTC. As protein: CATVTAGDDYEQYF.

Points on this clonotype: The junction shows a germline mismatch at one end, possibly a read error. The chain uses TRBV7-2 and TRBJ1-3, with D possibly TRBD1 on 6 matching bases. CDR3 size: 14 residues. The germline gives CDR1 SGHTA, CDR2 FQGNSA. In DNA, the CDR3 is TGTGCCAGCAGCTTGAACAGGGCTGGAAACACCATATACTTT. Translating it yields CASSLNRAGNTIYF.

The V and J genes are TRBV24-1 and TRBJ2-5; 7 bases agree with TRBD1. Germline V gene sequence: CDR1 KGHDR, CDR2 SFDVKD. J was trimmed by 1 base and V by 3 bases; bases with no gene match: 10. The length of the CDR3 is 17 residues. The CDR3 nucleotides read TGTGCCACCAGTGATCCACGGGGACAGCGCATCCAAGAGACCCAGTACTTC. Encoded protein: CATSDPRGQRIQETQYF.